Listed below are T cell receptor beta chains from one sample, sequenced in a study of OX40 agonist ivuxolimab in advanced cancers. Only in-frame clones appear in the TCRdb table, and some are missing; sequencing was by immunoSEQ multiplex PCR. This table has around 35,000 clones, 80% to 90% appearing once. This material consisted of CD4+ or CD8+ T cells sorted from blood, taken in a trial of the OX40 agonist ivuxolimab. Source of these receptors: an adult with an advanced solid tumor such as melanoma, head and neck, liver or kidney cancer. Both conserved end residues are part of each CDR3. The D gene is left open where the match is weak. Size is stated for part of the rows, as once, few or many counts, or as a class when the clone is expanded.

>.|.|TRBJ2-3|TRBV5-1
TGCGCCAGCAGCTTTCGGGCAGATACGCAGTATTTT
CASSFRADTQYF
>.|.|TRBJ2-7|TRBV28
TGTGCCAGCAGTTCATACGTGGGACGGAGGACCTACGAGCAGTACTTC
CASSSYVGRRTYEQYF
>TRBD1|.|TRBJ2-7|TRBV7-8
TGTGCCAGCAGCTTCCGGGACAGGGGGGTCACTGGGGCCTACGAGCAGTACTTC
CASSFRDRGVTGAYEQYF
>TRBD1|.|TRBJ2-3|TRBV18
TGTGCCAGCTCACCTCGCCCGACAGGGGGGGAGTTTACGCAGTATTTT
CASSPRPTGGEFTQYF
>TRBD2|.|TRBJ2-7|TRBV6-5
TGTGCCAGCAGCCAAGGGAGGGTTACCTTC
CASSQGRVTF
>.|.|TRBJ1-2|TRBV5-1
TGCGCCAGCAGCTTGGACAGGGTCCATGGCTACACCTTC
CASSLDRVHGYTF
>.|.|TRBJ1-5|TRBV19
TGTGCCAGTAGTATCAACAGGCCCGGACGTCAGCCCCAGCATTTT
CASSINRPGRQPQHF
>.|.|TRBJ2-2|TRBV7-8
TGTGCCAGCAGCTTGGTCGACTCCCTTGTCGGGGAGCTGTTTTTT
CASSLVDSLVGELFF
>.|.|TRBJ2-7|TRBV15
TGTGCCACCAGCAGAGACCCGGGGGGACAAAACGAGCAGTACTTC
CATSRDPGGQNEQYF
>TRBD1|.|TRBJ1-1|TRBV6-6
TGTGCCAGCAGTCCCGGGACAGCTAGATTAAAAGCTTTCTTT
CASSPGTARLKAFF
>TRBD2|.|TRBJ2-7|TRBV6-5
TGTGCCAGCAGTTCTACTGGGACTAGCGGGGTTGGTAAGCAGTACTTC
CASSSTGTSGVGKQYF
>TRBD1|few|TRBJ1-1|TRBV28
TGTGCCAGCAGTCCCCTCGACAGGGCGAACACTGAAGCTTTCTTT
CASSPLDRANTEAFF
>.|.|TRBJ2-1|TRBV10-3
TGTGCCATCAGTCGAGAAACCGGGGGGCGGTACAATGAGCAGTTCTTC
CAISRETGGRYNEQFF
>.|few|TRBJ2-4|TRBV2
TGTGCCAGCAGTGAACAAATTGCAGCCAAAAACATTCAGTACTTC
CASSEQIAAKNIQYF
>.|.|TRBJ1-2|TRBV6-6
TGTGCCAGCAACGGGAACTATGGCTACACCTTC
CASNGNYGYTF
>.|.|TRBJ1-4|TRBV2
TGTGCCAGCAGTGCAAGGATGGGGGAAAAACTGTTTTTT
CASSARMGEKLFF
>.|.|TRBJ2-7|TRBV7-2
TGTGCCAGCAGCTTACAGCGGAGCTCCTACGAGCAGTACTTC
CASSLQRSSYEQYF
>.|few|TRBJ1-3|TRBV6-6
TGTGCCAGCAGAAGTCCCGGGGGTTCAGGAAACACCATATATTTT
CASRSPGGSGNTIYF
>.|.|TRBJ2-5|TRBV5-1
TGCGCCAGTCAACCGGGTGATTTAGGGGAGACCCAGTACTTC
CASQPGDLGETQYF
>.|.|TRBJ1-5|TRBV6-5
TGTGCCAGCAGGCGGGACCGCTATAGCAATCAGCCCCAGCATTTT
CASRRDRYSNQPQHF
>.|.|TRBJ2-1|TRBV28
TGTGCCAGCAGTTTATTTAAAGCGGAAGGTGAGCAGTTCTTC
CASSLFKAEGEQFF
>TRBD2|.|TRBJ2-1|TRBV7-2
TGTGCCAGCAGCCTAGTGGTAGGGAAACTAGCGGGGGTCGAGCAGTTCTTC
CASSLVVGKLAGVEQFF
>.|medium-sized|TRBJ2-3|TRBV7-9
TGTGCCAGCAGCAAGAGAGATACGCAGTATTTT
CASSKRDTQYF
>.|.|TRBJ1-5|TRBV6-5
TGTGCCAGCAGAAAAGGGCCTAATCAGCCCCAGCATTTT
CASRKGPNQPQHF
>.|.|TRBJ2-2|TRBV4-2
TGTGCCAGCAGCCAATCAGGGATAGACACCGGGGAGCTGTTTTTT
CASSQSGIDTGELFF
>.|once|TRBJ2-7|TRBV6-6
TGTGCCAGCACAAGAGTATCCTACGAGCAGTACTTC
CASTRVSYEQYF
>.|.|TRBJ1-1|TRBV7-2
TGTGCCAGCAGCTTAGACTCGGGCATCATGAACACTGAAGCTTTCTTT
CASSLDSGIMNTEAFF
>TRBD2|.|TRBJ2-3|TRBV9
TGTGCCAGCAGCCAAGGCCTAGCGGGAGGGTCAGATACGCAGTATTTT
CASSQGLAGGSDTQYF
>TRBD1|few|TRBJ2-1|TRBV6-5
TGTGCCAGCACCCCTATCGACAGGGAAAATGAGCAGTTCTTC
CASTPIDRENEQFF
>.|.|TRBJ2-7|TRBV6-5
TGTGCCAGCAGTTACTTCTCCTACGAGCAGTACTTC
CASSYFSYEQYF
>TRBD2|once|TRBJ2-7|TRBV7-3
TGTGCCAGCAGCCTACAAGCGGGGGGTACCTACGAGCAGTACTTC
CASSLQAGGTYEQYF
>.|.|TRBJ1-5|TRBV30
TGTGCCTGGAGTGGACTCCGGAACGGCCAGCCCCAGCATTTT
CAWSGLRNGQPQHF
>.|.|TRBJ2-1|TRBV14
TGTGCCAGCAGCCAAGATATCGACGGAGATGAGCAGTTCTTC
CASSQDIDGDEQFF
>.|.|TRBJ2-5|TRBV5-1
TGCGCCAGCAGCTTGGGGGGTAGGGGACAAGAGACCCAGTACTTC
CASSLGGRGQETQYF
>TRBD1|.|TRBJ1-2|TRBV7-9
TGTGCCAGCAGCCTACCGGGACAGGGGGGCTACACCTTC
CASSLPGQGGYTF
>TRBD2|.|TRBJ2-3|TRBV5-6
TGTGCCAGCAGCTGGGGTGCTAGCGGGGACTCAGATACGCAGTATTTT
CASSWGASGDSDTQYF
>TRBD1|.|TRBJ1-1|TRBV19
TGTGCCAGTCGTCCCGGGACAGGGCTGGCTGAAGCTTTCTTT
CASRPGTGLAEAFF
>.|.|TRBJ2-3|TRBV27
TGTGCCAGCAGTTTAGAGGACCCACCAAATACGCAGTATTTT
CASSLEDPPNTQYF
>.|few|TRBJ1-6|TRBV7-2
TGTGCCAGCAGCTTGGAACTAGAGAATTCACCCCTCCACTTT
CASSLELENSPLHF
>.|.|TRBJ2-1|TRBV5-1
TGCGCCAGCAGTGTAGCGGTCGCGCGGGGGCCCGAGCAGTTCTTC
CASSVAVARGPEQFF
>.|.|TRBJ2-3|TRBV5-6
TGTGCCAGCAGCCTCTTTGGGGGAGCTGGCACAGATACGCAGTATTTT
CASSLFGGAGTDTQYF
>TRBD2|.|TRBJ2-7|TRBV4-1
TGCGCCAGCAGCCAAGTTTGGACTAGCGGGAGGATGGAGCAGTACTTC
CASSQVWTSGRMEQYF
>.|.|TRBJ1-5|TRBV28
TGTGCCAGCAGTTTTGAGGTAGGGGCGATCAATCAGCCCCAGCATTTT
CASSFEVGAINQPQHF
>TRBD2|.|TRBJ2-5|TRBV6-6
TGTGCCAGCAGTTACGACCCGGGAGGGAGGACCCAGTACTTC
CASSYDPGGRTQYF
>.|.|TRBJ2-2|TRBV7-3
TGTGCCAGCAGCCCTACCCAGGGGATAACCGGGGAGCTGTTTTTT
CASSPTQGITGELFF
>.|.|TRBJ1-2|TRBV6-5
TGTGCCAGCAGACGAGACGGGAACTATGGCTACACCTTC
CASRRDGNYGYTF
>TRBD1|.|TRBJ2-1|TRBV28
TGTGCCAGCAGTTTAGTTGTGGGACAGGGGCAAAATGAGCAGTTCTTC
CASSLVVGQGQNEQFF
>.|.|TRBJ2-1|TRBV6-5
TGTGCCAGCAGGATGGGCGGGGAATACAATGAGCAGTTCTTC
CASRMGGEYNEQFF
>.|.|TRBJ1-1|TRBV7-9
TGTGCCAGCAGCTTACAGGCGAACACTGAAGCTTTCTTT
CASSLQANTEAFF
>TRBD1|once|TRBJ1-2|TRBV6-5
TGTGCCAGCAGCCTCTTACAGGGGAGAGGCTACACCTTC
CASSLLQGRGYTF